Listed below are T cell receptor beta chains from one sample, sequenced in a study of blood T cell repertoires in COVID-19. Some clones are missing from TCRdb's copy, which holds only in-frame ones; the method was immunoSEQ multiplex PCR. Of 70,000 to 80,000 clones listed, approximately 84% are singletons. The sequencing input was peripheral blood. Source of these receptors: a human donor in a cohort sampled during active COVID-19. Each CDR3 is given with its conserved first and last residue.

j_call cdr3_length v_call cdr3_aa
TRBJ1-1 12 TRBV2 CASSYRDTEAFF
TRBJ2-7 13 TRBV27 CASSLLAGYEQYF
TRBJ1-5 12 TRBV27 CASSFYNQPQHF
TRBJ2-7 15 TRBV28 CASSSPGGQSYEQYF
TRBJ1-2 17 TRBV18 CASSPRLDRELLNGYTF
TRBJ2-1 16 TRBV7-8 CASSLRLAGGLGEQFF
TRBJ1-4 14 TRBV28 CASSSTGYGEKLFF
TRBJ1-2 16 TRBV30 CAWSVRGTRPSYGYTF
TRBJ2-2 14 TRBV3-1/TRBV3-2 CASSDRGSIGELFF
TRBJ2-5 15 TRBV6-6 CASSYLGFGGETQYF
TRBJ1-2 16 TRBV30 CAWSPEGAGEHYGYTF
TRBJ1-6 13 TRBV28 CASSLQGGSPLHF
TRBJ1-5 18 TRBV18 CASSPFSSGTGPAGPQHF
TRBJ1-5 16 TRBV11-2 CASSAAGTGVNQPQHF
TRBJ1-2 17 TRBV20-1 CSASSPGSRQGSYGYTF
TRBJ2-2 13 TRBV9 CASSVGGVGELFF
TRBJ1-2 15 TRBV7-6 CASSLGSGSDYGYTF
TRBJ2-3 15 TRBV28 CASSFTGGHSDTQYF
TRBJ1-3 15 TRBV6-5 CASSLGRYSGNTIYF
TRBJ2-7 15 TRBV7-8 CASSLAPAGGHEQYF
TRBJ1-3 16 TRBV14 CASSQGQADSGNTIYF
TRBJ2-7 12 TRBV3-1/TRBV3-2 CASGASSYEQYF
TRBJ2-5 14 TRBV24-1 CATSVSRREETQYF
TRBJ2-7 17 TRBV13 CASSLGGPPGGFYEQYF
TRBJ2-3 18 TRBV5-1 CASSGKPGLAGATDTQYF
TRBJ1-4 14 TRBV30 CAWSVTQGYEKLFF
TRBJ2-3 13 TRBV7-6 CASSFAETDTQYF
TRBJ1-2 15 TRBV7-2 CASSLEGGVNYGYTF
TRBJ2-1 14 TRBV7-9 CASSRPLVSNEQFF
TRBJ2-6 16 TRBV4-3 CASSRDKSSGANVLTF
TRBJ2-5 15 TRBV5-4 CASRPGGGDRETQYF
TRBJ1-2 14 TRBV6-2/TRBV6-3 CASNPGQFLYGYTF
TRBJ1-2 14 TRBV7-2 CASSLSFQGYGYTF
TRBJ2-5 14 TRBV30 CAWSIPGGRETQYF
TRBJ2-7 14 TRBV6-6 CASSRQGLGYEQYF
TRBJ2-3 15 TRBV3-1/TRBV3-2 CASSQVAGFTDTQYF
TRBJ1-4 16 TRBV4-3 CASSQAPGRVNEKLFF
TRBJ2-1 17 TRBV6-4 CASSDTRGLSLRNEQFF
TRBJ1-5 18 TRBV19 CASSPLRGVGQLDQPQHF
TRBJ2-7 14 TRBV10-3 CAISSVPGSYEQYF
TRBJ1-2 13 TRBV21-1 CASSRTGNYGYTF
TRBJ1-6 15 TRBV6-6 CASSRDSPYNSPLHF
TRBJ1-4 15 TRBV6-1 CASSEAARGGEKLFF
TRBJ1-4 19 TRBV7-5 CVRSLEKGDRGRRGEKLFF
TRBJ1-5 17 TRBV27 CASSIRPPGLSNQPQHF
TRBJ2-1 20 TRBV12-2 CASRLPGGLAGASSYNEQFF
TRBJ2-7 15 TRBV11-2 CASSLPGLASYEQYF
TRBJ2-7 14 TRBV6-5 CASKAPGQGPEQYF
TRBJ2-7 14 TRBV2 CASRKQGSTYEQYF
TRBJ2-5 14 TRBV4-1 CASSQVRFQETQYF
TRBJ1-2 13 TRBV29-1 CSVEGDIPRGYTF
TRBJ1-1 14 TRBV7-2 CASSLARGETEAFF
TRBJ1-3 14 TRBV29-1 CSVAYRAGGNTIYF
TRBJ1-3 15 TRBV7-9 CASSLAADSGNTIYF
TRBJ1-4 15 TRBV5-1 CASSLEAGGSGKLFF